This T cell receptor beta chain appears in the sequencing data of a study of long-term antiretroviral therapy in people with HIV. General study points: Controls had broader CDR3 length ranges than HIV repertoires did.

Investigators performed immunoSEQ version v3.0 at survey level. Sequencing was performed with immunoSEQ multiplex PCR; in TCRdb, only in-frame clones are kept and a portion is missing. The table lists some 26,000 clones, under 80% of them singletons. The CDR3 has 16 residues. V was cut by 0 bases and J by 7 bases, with 16 bases left in between. CDR1 is SGHDN, CDR2 FVKESK, per germline. A note on this clone: As yet, its antigen is unknown.

The receptor was isolated from a woman aged 40 to 55 with HIV. The material sequenced was unsorted PBMCs, taken 1.1 years before starting antiretroviral therapy. The V gene is TRBV14, the J gene TRBJ2-1, with D tentatively TRBD2 (6 bases). CDR3 residues: CASSQDAGSVSNEQFF. The CDR3 nucleotides are TGTGCCAGCAGCCAAGATGCCGGGAGCGTTTCGAATGAGCAGTTCTTC.